Below, 14 T cell receptor beta chains from the same sample are listed, as sequenced in a study of T cell repertoires in cytomegalovirus infection. These TCRs are of unknown antigen specificity. TCRdb reprocessed the reads with MiXCR, giving one entry per CDR3 protein. The sample holds around 540,000 distinct CDR3 sequences, around 35% seen once. The sequencing used cultured PBMCs, collected from culture after CMV antigen stimulation. All receptors derive from a human donor in good health (CMV status not recorded). Some clones in this sample may be carry-over from other donors' samples.

This clonotype was counted at least ten times. The rearrangement uses TRBV7-2 and TRBJ2-7; no definite D call. The CDR3 is 12 amino acids. The V and J ends lost 4 bases and 6 bases respectively, with 10 bases between them. CDR1 SGHTA and CDR2 FQGNSA come from the germline V gene. The DNA for the CDR3 is TGTGCCAGCAGCTCACTTATGAGCGAGCAGTACTTC. Translated: CASSSLMSEQYF.

The rearrangement links TRBV28 to TRBJ2-7, with D perhaps TRBD1 or TRBD2 (6 bases each). The CDR3 runs to 17 residues. Germline CDR1 and CDR2: MDHEN and SYDVKM. Trimming shortened V by 6 bases and J by 2 bases, and 23 bases separated the two germline ends. The CDR3 spells CASSLTGGGKGAYEQYF. The CDR3, as DNA: TGTGCCAGCAGCCTGACAGGAGGGGGGAAAGGAGCCTACGAGCAGTACTTC.

V is TRBV20-1 and J is TRBJ1-1; unclear D gene. V was pared by 2 bases and J by 0 bases, with 13 bases between. Germline V gene lookup returns CDR1 DFQATT and CDR2 SNEGSKA (reference sequence). This CDR3 has 15 residues. The CDR3 DNA follows: TGCAGTGCTAGATGGGCAGGCAGTTTGAACACTGAAGCTTTCTTT. Amino acid sequence: CSARWAGSLNTEAFF.

At least ten counts were recorded for this clonotype. The genes are TRBV12-3 or TRBV12-4 and TRBJ2-4, with D possibly matching TRBD1 (6 bases). With 5 bases removed from V and 0 bases from J, the gap between germline ends came to 14 bases. The CDR3 covers 16 residues. CDR3: CASSIQGGLAKNIQYF. The CDR3 DNA sequence: TGTGCCAGCAGTATACAGGGCGGGCTAGCCAAAAACATTCAGTACTTC.

In this sample, this clonotype turned up a few times. J is TRBJ1-5 and V is TRBV6-1; unclear D gene. Trimming pared 5 bases from V and 2 bases from J, leaving 13 bases between. Looked up from germline, CDR1 is MNHNS and CDR2 is SASEGT. This CDR3 has 15 residues. CDR3 sequence reads: CASSRSFGGNQPQHF. The CDR3 nucleotides are TGTGCCAGCAGTAGGAGCTTCGGGGGCAATCAGCCCCAGCATTTT.

The chain employs TRBV27 and TRBJ1-5, with 7 nucleotides matching TRBD1. Germline V gene sequence: CDR1 MNHEY, CDR2 SMNVEV (reference sequence). CDR3 length: 14 amino acids. After removal of 5 bases from V and 9 bases from J, the junction contained 10 bases not matched to a gene. CDR3 protein: CASSQQGPLMPQHF. CDR3 coding DNA: TGTGCCAGCAGTCAACAGGGGCCGCTAATGCCCCAGCATTTT.

The chain uses TRBV6-6 and TRBJ2-7; TRBD1 is a possible D gene (5 bases). CDR1 is MNHNY and CDR2 is SVGAGI in the germline V gene (reference sequence). V was clipped by 4 bases and J by 4 bases, with 8 bases between them. This CDR3 has 12 residues. CDR3 loop: CASSWTLYEQYV. The CDR3 nucleotides are TGTGCCAGCAGTTGGACACTATACGAGCAGTACGTC.

The chain uses TRBV28 and TRBJ2-1; TRBD2 matches at 11 bases. The CDR3 totals 15 residues. The germline gives CDR1 MDHEN, CDR2 SYDVKM. CDR3 coding DNA: TGTGCGATTCACGGCACTAGCGGGAGAGACAATGAGCAGTTCTTC. Residues: CAIHGTSGRDNEQFF.

In its sample, this clonotype was seen a few times. The CDR3 reads CASSLDGPSSYNEQFF. CDR3 nucleotides: TGTGCCAGCAGCTTAGACGGCCCAAGCTCCTACAATGAGCAGTTCTTC. The genes are TRBV7-8 and TRBJ2-1; D remains unclear. CDR3 length: 16 amino acids. Germline V CDR1 and CDR2: SGHVS, FQNEAQ. The V gene lost 1 base and the J gene lost 0 bases, with 10 bases spanning the gap.

This chain connects TRBV6-2 or TRBV6-3 to TRBJ2-2; no definite D call. Germline V CDR1 and CDR2: MNHEY, SVGEGT. Trimming cost V 4 bases and J 5 bases, with 14 bases left between them. The CDR3 runs to 15 residues. The CDR3 nucleotides are TGTGCCAGCAGTTTCGGACGGAGCTGGACCGGGGAGCTGTTTTTT. Its translation: CASSFGRSWTGELFF.

This clonotype turned up a few times. The J gene is TRBJ1-2, the V gene TRBV19; D perhaps matches TRBD1 (6 bases). Trimming cost V 6 bases and J 4 bases, with 21 bases left between them. The CDR3 length is 16 residues. CDR1 and CDR2 from the germline V gene are LNHDA and SQIVND (reference sequence). CDR3 bases: TGTGCCAGTAGCCACTCGACAGGTAGCGTTGCCTATGGCTACACCTTC. This translates into CASSHSTGSVAYGYTF.

The rearrangement links TRBV29-1 to TRBJ2-7, with D tentatively TRBD1 (7 bases). Looked up from germline, CDR1 is SQVTM and CDR2 is ANQGSEA. The CDR3 sequence is 14 residues long. With 4 bases removed from V and 2 bases from J, the gap between germline ends came to 15 bases. Here the CDR3 DNA reads TGCAGCGTTGCCGGGGGTGGGACAGCCTACGAGCAGTACTTC. This encodes CSVAGGGTAYEQYF.

The rearrangement uses TRBV5-1 and TRBJ1-1, with D perhaps matching TRBD1 (5 bases). Germline V gene lookup returns CDR1 SGHRS and CDR2 YFSETQ. With 3 bases removed from V and 1 base from J, the gap between germline ends came to 19 bases. This CDR3 region has 17 residues. The CDR3 loop is CASSSFAWGTQNTEAFF. The CDR3, as DNA: TGCGCCAGCAGCTCCTTTGCCTGGGGGACCCAGAACACTGAAGCTTTCTTT.

This clonotype has just one count. V gene TRBV29-1 combines with J gene TRBJ1-1; tentatively, D is TRBD1 (5 bases). The CDR3 totals 12 residues. The V gene's germline CDR1 is SQVTM and CDR2 ANQGSEA. Trimming took 6 bases from V and 4 from J, leaving 12 bases between them. The DNA for the CDR3 is TGCAGCGTCGACCCAGGGAGCACTGAAGCTTTCTTT. Encoded protein: CSVDPGSTEAFF.